Detailed here is one T cell receptor (beta chain). The antigen it recognizes is unknown. No quality values exist for individual bases; no much larger clone is one base distant. The library was obtained by PCR. For sequencing, an Illumina HiSeq 2500 was employed. To reduce PCR and sequencing biases, unique molecular identifiers were built into the TCR beta cDNA libraries. Every 1 to 10 million input T cells yielded roughly 500,000 cDNA molecules, meaning each molecule approximated one T cell. The patient libraries were prepared and sequenced with the same protocol used for the earlier healthy control dataset. Within a given batch, samples were prepared together, multiplexed and sequenced on the same HiSeq lane. Concerning the study's data processing: Raw barcoded reads were processed with MIGEC, discarding single-read molecular identifier groups before consensus assembly and CDR3 extraction. Clonotype tables were post-analysed with VDJtools, normalizing diversity by down-sampling all datasets to the smallest sample size. Repertoire overlap clustering matched CDR3 amino acid but not nucleotide sequences to correct batch-related cross-sample contamination. TCRdb handled the public reads itself, with Q25 trimming in fastp and clone calling in MiXCR, and kept productive beta chains. Identical CDR3 protein sequences are pooled into one entry, listed with their most common genes and DNA. TCRdb's processing, not the study's, gives the V and J calls here. The sample table shows almost 700,000 distinct CDR3 sequences, and roughly three fifths are seen once. The biggest ten clones account for about 11% of the sample.

The data were taken from a study of post-analysis software for immune sequencing data (dated by TCRdb to 2014 to 2015). As for the study more broadly: The recorded disease courses included relapsing-remitting, secondary progressive and progressive-relapsing multiple sclerosis, and some patients had no subtype annotation. The multiple sclerosis patient repertoires were compared with about a dozen previously published healthy control repertoires from donors aged about 6 to 28 years. A subset of samples was prepared in parallel using single-end sample barcoding, then pooled and co-amplified after Illumina adapter ligation.

To demonstrate the VDJtools post-analysis software, the study profiled TCR beta repertoires from the peripheral blood of around 13 young patients with multiple sclerosis. The patients with multiple sclerosis were children and adolescents between roughly 6 and 15 years of age. The study at large found these results: Patients showed significantly higher frequencies than controls for about five TRBV segments, among them TRBV5-6, TRBV5-1 and TRBV20-1. Direct clustering with F measure showed strong co-clustering of samples prepared in the same batch, prompting a batch-effect correction. The multiple sclerosis patient group was slightly younger than the control group. Compared with controls, multiple sclerosis patients had significantly lower normalized Chao1 diversity, a finding suggesting substantial peripheral T-cell clonal expansion.

From a lookup of the germline V gene, CDR1 and CDR2 are SQVTM and ANQGSEA. The CDR3 holds 12 amino acids from the cysteine to the phenylalanine. Only the CDR3 DNA is retained, 36 bases long and in frame from the first base. Sequencing input: blood. The chain joins TRBV29-1 to TRBJ1-1; TRBD1 is perhaps the D gene, given 6 matching bases. The origin of this receptor is a girl aged 2 to 10 with multiple sclerosis. In nucleotide form, the sequence is TGCGCCGAGGGGGGAGGGGACACTGAAGCTTTCTTT. The resulting protein is CAEGGGDTEAFF.